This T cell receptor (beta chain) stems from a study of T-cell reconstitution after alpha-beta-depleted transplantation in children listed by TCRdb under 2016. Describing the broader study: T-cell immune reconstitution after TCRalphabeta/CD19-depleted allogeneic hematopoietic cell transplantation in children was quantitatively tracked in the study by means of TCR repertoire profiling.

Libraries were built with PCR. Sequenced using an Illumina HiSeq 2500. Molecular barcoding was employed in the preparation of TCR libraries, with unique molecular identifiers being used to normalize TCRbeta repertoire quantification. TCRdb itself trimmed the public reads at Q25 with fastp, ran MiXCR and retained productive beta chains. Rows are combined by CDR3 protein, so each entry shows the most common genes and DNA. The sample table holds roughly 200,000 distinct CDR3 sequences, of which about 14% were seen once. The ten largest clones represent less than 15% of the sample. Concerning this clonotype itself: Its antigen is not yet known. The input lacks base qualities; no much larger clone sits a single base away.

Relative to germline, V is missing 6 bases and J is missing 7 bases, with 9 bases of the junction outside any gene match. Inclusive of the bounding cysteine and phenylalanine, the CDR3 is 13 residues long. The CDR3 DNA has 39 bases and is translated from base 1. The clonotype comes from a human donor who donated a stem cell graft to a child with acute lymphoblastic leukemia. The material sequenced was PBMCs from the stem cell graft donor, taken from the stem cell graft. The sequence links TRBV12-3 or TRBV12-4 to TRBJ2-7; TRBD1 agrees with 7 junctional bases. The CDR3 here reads CASRPGTAVEQYF. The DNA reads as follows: TGTGCCAGCAGGCCGGGGACAGCTGTTGAGCAGTACTTC.